The entry below gives a single T cell receptor beta chain sequence along with its context. It has no known antigen specificity. Nothing much larger sits one base from this clone, and base qualities are not available. At one collaborating source in Seattle, patients were enrolled during active infection and were followed longitudinally through the course of disease. Each collaborating institution followed its own protocols to collect whole blood in K2EDTA tubes. For TCRbeta analysis, collaborators shipped samples as frozen whole blood, isolated PBMCs, or DNA extracted from either of those sample types. The record originates from a study of blood T cell repertoires in COVID-19 (dated by TCRdb to about 2020). With respect to the entire study: Samples from collaborators originated in the United States, Italy and Spain and spanned both the acute and convalescent phases of COVID-19. HLA class I and class II types, where available, came from metadata supplied by the sample provider rather than from assay-based typing. The material from the prospective study consisted of cDNA or gDNA derived from T cells, B-cell-depleted T cells, or PBMCs. The samples were drawn from the first 160 participants of the ongoing ImmuneRACE study and from over 950 subjects provided by 6 global collaborators. The repertoires were released in a freely available public database meant as a resource for research on the immune response to SARS-CoV-2. The dataset comprised deeply sampled blood TCRbeta repertoires from subjects exposed to, actively infected with, or recovered from COVID-19. The sample metadata nearly always contained a de-identified subject ID, COVID-19 status, age in years and sex.

TCRbeta CDR3 regions were amplified from genomic DNA using the immunoSEQ Assay, a bias-controlled multiplex PCR. As for the authors' bioinformatics: Within the assay, amplification of reference gene primers was used to estimate how many nucleated cells each sample contained. Sequence reads were collapsed and filtered to measure the absolute abundance of every unique TCRbeta CDR3 rearrangement. For each sample, productive Simpson clonality was calculated by taking the square root of Simpson's diversity index across productive rearrangements. TCRdb obtained this table from immuneACCESS and retained in-frame rearrangements with V and J assigned. These tables miss some clones; where compared with another copy, unresolved V genes account for less than half of the shortfall, and the remainder is unexplained. V, J and clone size were drawn from that table, and D and trimming were deduced from the DNA. For this sample the table gives 70,000 to 90,000 clones, of which approximately 86% were detected only once. The ten most abundant clones make up 6% to 6.5% of the sample.

The CDR3 starts with the cysteine, ends with the phenylalanine, and has 12 residues. Left in the record is the CDR3 DNA by itself, 36 bases read in frame from the first base. Between the V and J ends, shortened by 5 bases and 7 bases respectively, the junction contains 11 bases. CDR1 and CDR2 (SEHNR, FQNEAQ) derive from the germline V gene (reference sequence). The investigation overall reported the following: How much clinical and demographic metadata was included differed by source and by participant, and the metadata was provided uncurated.

The sequence is built from TRBV7-9 and TRBJ1-2; the D gene is perhaps TRBD1, on 6 matching bases. The sequenced material came from peripheral blood. The origin of this receptor is a man aged 80 or over with COVID-19, enrolled during active disease. Read as DNA, the sequence is TGTGCCAGCAGCAGGACAGACGCTGGCTACACCTTC. This codes for CASSRTDAGYTF.